Detailed here is one T cell receptor (beta chain). Its antigen is not known. Tumor tissue was taken before any definitive surgery or chemotherapy was given. The repertoire was sequenced with immunoSEQ multiplex PCR; TCRdb's copy has only in-frame clones and lacks some. Found here are about 5,700 clones, roughly 80% of them singletons; the top ten hold about 6.1%. The sample is drawn from a study of high-grade serous ovarian cancer treatment subgroups. Study-level information: On average, approximately 14,000 reads and 7,000 to 8,000 unique TCR beta rearrangements were obtained per sample. Study conclusions and caveats: The analyses considered CDR3 and ignored CDR1 and CDR2.

V lost 2 bases and J 0 bases, leaving 26 bases between the germline ends. CDR1 is MNHNS and CDR2 is SASEGT in the germline V gene. The CDR3 is 22 residues long. The sequence came from a human donor with high-grade serous ovarian cancer. This sequence joins TRBV6-1 and TRBJ1-6; maybe TRBD1 (6 bases). The sequencing input was tumor tissue. CDR3 sequence: CASSERVGGQAVFSSYNSPLHF. The CDR3, as DNA: TGTGCCAGCAGTGAAAGGGTAGGGGGTCAGGCAGTCTTCAGCTCCTATAATTCACCCCTCCACTTT.